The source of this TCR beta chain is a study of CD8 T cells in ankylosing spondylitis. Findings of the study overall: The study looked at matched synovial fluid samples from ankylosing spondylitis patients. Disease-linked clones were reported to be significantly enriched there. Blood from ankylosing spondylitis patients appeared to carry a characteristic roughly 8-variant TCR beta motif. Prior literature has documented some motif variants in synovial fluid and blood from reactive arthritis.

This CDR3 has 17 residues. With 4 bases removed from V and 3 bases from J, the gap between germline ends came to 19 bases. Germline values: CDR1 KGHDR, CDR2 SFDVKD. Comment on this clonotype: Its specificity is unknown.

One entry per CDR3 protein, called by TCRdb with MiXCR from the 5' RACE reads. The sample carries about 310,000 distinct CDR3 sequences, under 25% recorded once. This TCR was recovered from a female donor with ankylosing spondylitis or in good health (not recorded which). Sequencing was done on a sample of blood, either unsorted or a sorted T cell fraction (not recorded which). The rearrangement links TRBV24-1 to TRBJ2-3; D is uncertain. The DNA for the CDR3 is TGTGCCACCAGTGACCATGCCCCGCCTCGGTTAACAGATACGCAGTATTTT. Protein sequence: CATSDHAPPRLTDTQYF.